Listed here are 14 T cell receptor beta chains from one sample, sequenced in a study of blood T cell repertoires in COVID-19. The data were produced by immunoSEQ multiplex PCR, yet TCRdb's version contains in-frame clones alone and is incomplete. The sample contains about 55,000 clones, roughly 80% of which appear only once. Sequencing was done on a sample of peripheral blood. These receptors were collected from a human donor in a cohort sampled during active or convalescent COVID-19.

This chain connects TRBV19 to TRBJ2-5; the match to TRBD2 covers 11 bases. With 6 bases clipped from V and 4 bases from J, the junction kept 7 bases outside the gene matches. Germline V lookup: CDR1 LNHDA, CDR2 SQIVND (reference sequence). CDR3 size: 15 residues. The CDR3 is CASSDLTSGGETQYF. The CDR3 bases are TGTGCCAGTAGCGACCTAACTAGCGGGGGAGAGACCCAGTACTTC.

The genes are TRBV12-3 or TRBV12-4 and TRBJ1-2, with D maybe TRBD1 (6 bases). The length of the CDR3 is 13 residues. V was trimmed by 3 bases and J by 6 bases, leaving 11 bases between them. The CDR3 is CASSFRTGNGYTF. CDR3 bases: TGTGCCAGCAGTTTTCGAACAGGGAATGGCTACACCTTC.

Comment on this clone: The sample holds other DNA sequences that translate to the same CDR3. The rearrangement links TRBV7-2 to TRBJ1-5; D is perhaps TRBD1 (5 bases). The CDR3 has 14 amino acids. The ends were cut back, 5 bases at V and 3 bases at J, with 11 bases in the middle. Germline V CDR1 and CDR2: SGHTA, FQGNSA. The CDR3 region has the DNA TGTGCCAGCAGCCCGGCGGGGGACAATCAGCCCCAGCATTTT. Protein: CASSPAGDNQPQHF.

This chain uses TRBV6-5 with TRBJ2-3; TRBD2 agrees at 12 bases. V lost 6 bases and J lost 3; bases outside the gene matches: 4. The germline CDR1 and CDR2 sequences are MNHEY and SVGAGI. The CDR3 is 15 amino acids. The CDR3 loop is CASRPLAGGTDTQYF. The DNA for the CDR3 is TGTGCCAGCAGACCACTAGCGGGGGGAACAGATACGCAGTATTTT.

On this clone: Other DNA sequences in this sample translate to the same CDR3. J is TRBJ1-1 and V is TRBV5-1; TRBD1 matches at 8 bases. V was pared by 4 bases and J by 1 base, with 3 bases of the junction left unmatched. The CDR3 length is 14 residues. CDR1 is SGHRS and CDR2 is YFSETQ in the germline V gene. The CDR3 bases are TGCGCCAGCAGCCCTGGGACAGGGAACACTGAAGCTTTCTTT. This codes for CASSPGTGNTEAFF.

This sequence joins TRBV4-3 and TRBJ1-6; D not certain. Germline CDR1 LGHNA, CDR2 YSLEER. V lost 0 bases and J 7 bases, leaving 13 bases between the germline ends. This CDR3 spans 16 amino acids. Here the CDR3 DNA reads TGCGCCAGCAGCCAAGAAGCGGCAGGAGTCAATTCACCCCTCCACTTT. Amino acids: CASSQEAAGVNSPLHF.

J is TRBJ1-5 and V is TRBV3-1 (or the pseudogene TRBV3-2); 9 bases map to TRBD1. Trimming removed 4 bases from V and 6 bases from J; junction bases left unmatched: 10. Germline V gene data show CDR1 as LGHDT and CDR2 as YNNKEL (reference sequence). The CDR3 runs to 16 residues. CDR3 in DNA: TGTGCCAGCAGCCCGGGCCCGGGACAGGGAGGTCAGCCCCAGCATTTT. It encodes CASSPGPGQGGQPQHF.

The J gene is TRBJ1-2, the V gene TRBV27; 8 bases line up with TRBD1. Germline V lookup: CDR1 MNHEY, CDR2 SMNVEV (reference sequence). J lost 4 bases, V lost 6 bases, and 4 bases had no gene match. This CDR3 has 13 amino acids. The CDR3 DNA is TGTGCCAGCAGGGGACAGGACCGCTATGGCTACACCTTC. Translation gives CASRGQDRYGYTF.

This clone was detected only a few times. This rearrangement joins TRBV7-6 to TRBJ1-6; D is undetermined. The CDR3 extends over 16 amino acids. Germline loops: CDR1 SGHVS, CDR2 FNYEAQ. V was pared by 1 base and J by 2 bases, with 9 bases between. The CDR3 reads CASSLGGSAYNSPLHF. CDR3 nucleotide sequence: TGTGCCAGCAGCTTAGGTGGGAGTGCCTATAATTCACCCCTCCACTTT. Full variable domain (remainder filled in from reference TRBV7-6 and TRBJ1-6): GAGVSQSPRYKVTKRGQDVALRCDPISGHVSLYWYRQALGQGPEFLTYFNYEAQQDKSGLPNDRFSAERPEGSISTLTIQRTEQRDSAMYRCASSLGGSAYNSPLHFGNGTRLTVT.

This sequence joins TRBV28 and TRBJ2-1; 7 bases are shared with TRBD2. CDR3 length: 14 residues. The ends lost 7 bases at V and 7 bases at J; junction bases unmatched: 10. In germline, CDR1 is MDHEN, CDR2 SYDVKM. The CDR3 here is CASTGGEWRNEQFF. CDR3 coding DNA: TGTGCCAGCACTGGGGGGGAGTGGAGGAATGAGCAGTTCTTC.

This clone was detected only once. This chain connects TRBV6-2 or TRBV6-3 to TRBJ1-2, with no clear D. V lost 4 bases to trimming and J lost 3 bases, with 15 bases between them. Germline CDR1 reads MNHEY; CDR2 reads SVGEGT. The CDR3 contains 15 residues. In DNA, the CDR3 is TGTGCCAGCAGTTCGAATCCCGGGATCTACTATGGCTACACCTTC. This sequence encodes CASSSNPGIYYGYTF.

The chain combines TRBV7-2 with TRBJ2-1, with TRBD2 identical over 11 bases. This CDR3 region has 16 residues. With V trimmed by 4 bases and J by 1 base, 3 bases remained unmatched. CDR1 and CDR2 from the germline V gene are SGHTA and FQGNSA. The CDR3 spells CASSSLAGGSYNEQFF. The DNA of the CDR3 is TGTGCCAGCAGCTCCCTAGCGGGGGGTTCCTACAATGAGCAGTTCTTC.

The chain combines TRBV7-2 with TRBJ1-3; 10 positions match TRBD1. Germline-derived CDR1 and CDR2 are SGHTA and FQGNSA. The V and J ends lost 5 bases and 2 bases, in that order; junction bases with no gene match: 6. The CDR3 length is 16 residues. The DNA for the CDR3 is TGTGCCAGCAGCCCGGGACAGGGGCAGGCTGGAAACACCATATATTTT. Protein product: CASSPGQGQAGNTIYF.

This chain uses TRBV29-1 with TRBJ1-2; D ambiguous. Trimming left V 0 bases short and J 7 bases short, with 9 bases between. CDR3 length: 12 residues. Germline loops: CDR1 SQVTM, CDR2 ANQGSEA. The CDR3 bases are TGCAGCGTTGAAGAGAGAGGGAGTGGCTACACCTTC. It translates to CSVEERGSGYTF.